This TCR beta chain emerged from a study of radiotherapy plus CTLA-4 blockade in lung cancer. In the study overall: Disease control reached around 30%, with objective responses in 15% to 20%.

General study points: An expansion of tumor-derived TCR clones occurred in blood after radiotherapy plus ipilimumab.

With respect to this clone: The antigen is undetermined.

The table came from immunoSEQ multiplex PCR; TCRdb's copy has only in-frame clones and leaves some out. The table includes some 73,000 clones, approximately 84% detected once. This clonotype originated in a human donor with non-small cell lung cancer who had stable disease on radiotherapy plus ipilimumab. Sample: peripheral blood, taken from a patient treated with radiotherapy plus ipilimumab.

CDR3 coding DNA: TGTGCCAGCAGCTTAAGCGGCAACCGCAATGAGCAGTTCTTC. It translates to CASSLSGNRNEQFF. V is TRBV11-1 and J is TRBJ2-1; tentative D call: TRBD2 (5 bases). This CDR3 is 14 amino acids long. The V end lost 2 bases, the J end lost 6 bases, and 11 bases lay between the germline ends. Germline CDR1 SGHAT, CDR2 FQDESV (reference sequence). Full variable domain (rest looked up from reference TRBV11-1 and TRBJ2-1): EAEVAQSPRYKITEKSQAVAFWCDPISGHATLYWYRQILGQGPELLVQFQDESVVDDSQLPKDRFSAERLKGVDSTLKIQPAELGDSAMYLCASSLSGNRNEQFFGPGTRLTVL.